These 25 T cell receptor beta chains were all obtained from the same sample, sequenced in a study of cytomegalovirus exposure and HLA in healthy donors. PCR amplification relied on 60 Vbeta primers (plus 13 Jbeta primers). The assay was immunoSEQ multiplex PCR, and TCRdb's table has in-frame clones only and misses some. With about 35,000 clones in the sample, the ten largest clones hold approximately 3.5%. The sequencing input was PBMCs. These receptors all come from a man aged 40-50 years in good health and CMV-seronegative.

In the case of this clone: The sample has other DNA sequences that encode this CDR3 too. This rearrangement joins TRBV5-1 to TRBJ2-3; TRBD2 matches 9 bases. This CDR3 region has 16 residues. The germline V gene encodes CDR1 SGHRS and CDR2 YFSETQ. The V gene end was trimmed by 4 bases and the J gene end by 2 bases; junction bases not matched to a gene: 8. The CDR3 DNA follows: TGCGCCAGCAGCCCCGGACTAGCGTACGACACAGATACGCAGTATTTT. This encodes CASSPGLAYDTDTQYF. Full variable domain (rest looked up from reference TRBV5-1 and TRBJ2-3): KAGVTQTPRYLIKTRGQQVTLSCSPISGHRSVSWYQQTPGQGLQFLFEYFSETQRNKGNFPGRFSGRQFSNSRSEMNVSTLELGDSALYLCASSPGLAYDTDTQYFGPGTRLTVL.

The rearrangement links TRBV19 to TRBJ1-3, with 8 bases identical to TRBD1. With 10 bases clipped from V and 4 bases from J, the junction kept 6 bases outside the gene matches. From germline, CDR1 is LNHDA and CDR2 SQIVND (reference sequence). CDR3 length equals 13 residues. The CDR3 region has the DNA TGTGCCACCCCGGACAGGGAGGGAAACACCATATATTTT. Its translation: CATPDREGNTIYF.

This chain links TRBV2 with TRBJ2-7, with D perhaps TRBD1 (5 bases). Germline lookup yields CDR1 SNHLY and CDR2 FYNNEI. This CDR3 is built from 15 residues. Trimming cost V 4 bases and J 0 bases, with 13 bases left between them. This chain's CDR3 is CASSGATVNSYEQYF. The CDR3 DNA follows: TGTGCCAGCAGTGGGGCGACAGTCAACTCCTACGAGCAGTACTTC.

The chain combines TRBV6-1 with TRBJ2-5; a possible D gene is TRBD2 (6 bases). Germline V CDR1 and CDR2: MNHNS, SASEGT. CDR3 length equals 13 residues. Trimming stripped 5 bases from V and 4 bases from J, with 11 bases between. The CDR3 is CASSRAGGETQYF. DNA of the CDR3: TGTGCCAGCAGTAGGGCCGGGGGAGAGACCCAGTACTTC.

This chain uses TRBV4-3 with TRBJ2-7, with D possibly matching TRBD1 (5 bases). The CDR3 contains 13 residues. Trimming took 0 bases from V and 3 from J, leaving 6 bases between them. CDR1 LGHNA and CDR2 YSLEER come from the germline V gene. CDR3 nucleotides: TGCGCCAGCAGCCAAGAGGGGCACTACGAGCAGTACTTC. Translating gives CASSQEGHYEQYF.

The V and J genes are TRBV30 and TRBJ1-5, with 7 bases lining up with TRBD1. CDR1 is GTSNPN, CDR2 SVGIG, per germline (reference sequence). Trimming took 2 bases from V and 3 from J; bases not matched to a gene: 7. This CDR3 contains 15 residues. The CDR3 nucleotides are TGTGCCTGGAGTCAACCAGGGGGGAACAATCAGCCCCAGCATTTT. This encodes CAWSQPGGNNQPQHF. Full variable domain (missing parts from reference TRBV30 and TRBJ1-5): SQTIHQWPATLVQPVGSPLSLECTVEGTSNPNLYWYRQAAGRGLQLLFYSVGIGQISSEVPQNLSASRPQDRQFILSSKKLLLSDSGFYLCAWSQPGGNNQPQHFGDGTRLSIL.

This sequence joins TRBV18 and TRBJ2-3, with D perhaps TRBD2 (6 bases). The CDR3 totals 16 residues. Germline CDR1 reads KGHSH; CDR2 reads LQKENI. V dropped 0 bases and J dropped 4 bases, with 14 bases sitting between them. CDR3 sequence: CASSPPGWGVPDTQYF. DNA for the CDR3: TGTGCCAGCTCACCACCGGGGTGGGGGGTCCCAGATACGCAGTATTTT.

The chain joins TRBV27 to TRBJ1-2; 9 nucleotides agree with TRBD1. CDR1 is MNHEY and CDR2 is SMNVEV in the germline V gene (reference sequence). With V trimmed by 3 bases and J by 5 bases, 7 bases remained unmatched. The CDR3 is 15 amino acids. The CDR3 protein is CASSFTGQGMYGYTF. Written as DNA, the CDR3 is TGTGCCAGCAGTTTCACCGGACAGGGGATGTATGGCTACACCTTC.

V and J are TRBV4-1 and TRBJ2-5; weak D call: TRBD2 (6 bases). Per the germline V gene, CDR1 is MGHRA and CDR2 is YSYEKL. V lost 1 base, J lost 5 bases, and 17 bases lay in between. The CDR3 covers 16 residues. The CDR3: CASSQGAGPSFETQYF. The CDR3 nucleotides read TGCGCCAGCAGCCAAGGGGCGGGACCTTCTTTCGAGACCCAGTACTTC.

V usage is TRBV5-6 and J usage is TRBJ1-2; D is uncertain. CDR3 length: 14 residues. The germline V gene encodes CDR1 SGHDT and CDR2 YYEEEE. Trimming pared 0 bases from V and 1 base from J, leaving 7 bases between. The CDR3 spells CASSLARYNYGYTF. The CDR3 coding sequence is TGTGCCAGCAGCTTGGCACGGTATAACTATGGCTACACCTTC.

This chain uses TRBV9 with TRBJ2-7, with 7 bases fitting TRBD1. Germline CDR1 reads SGDLS; CDR2 reads YYNGEE. This CDR3 spans 15 amino acids. Trimming took 1 base from V and 1 from J; bases not matched to a gene: 5. As DNA, the CDR3 is TGTGCCAGCAGCGTACCGAGGGGGCAGTCCTACGAGCAGTACTTC. Translation gives CASSVPRGQSYEQYF.

The chain couples TRBV9 to TRBJ2-3; tentative D call: TRBD2 (5 bases). The CDR3 is 17 residues long. V lost 1 base and J lost 0, with 15 bases in between. Germline CDR1 reads SGDLS; CDR2 reads YYNGEE. As DNA, the CDR3 is TGTGCCAGCAGCGTATCCCTCCCCGGGGTTAGCACAGATACGCAGTATTTT. Its translation: CASSVSLPGVSTDTQYF.

Here the CDR3 reads CASREVTEQYF. The CDR3 DNA sequence: TGTGCCAGCCGGGAGGTAACCGAGCAGTACTTC. The chain has TRBV7-8 and TRBJ2-7, with 7 bases fitting TRBD2. J lost 6 bases, V lost 8 bases, and 4 bases had no gene match. Germline V gives CDR1 SGHVS, CDR2 FQNEAQ. The CDR3 consists of 11 residues.

J is TRBJ1-2 and V is TRBV28; TRBD1 agrees at 7 bases. CDR1 MDHEN and CDR2 SYDVKM come from the germline V gene. V dropped 6 bases and J dropped 5; count of bases not matched to a gene: 12. This CDR3 region has 15 residues. The CDR3 DNA follows: TGTGCCAGCAGCCCCGGTGAAGGGGGCTGGTATGGCTACACCTTC. The encoded protein is CASSPGEGGWYGYTF.

V gene TRBV4-1 combines with J gene TRBJ2-7; D is unclear. Germline values: CDR1 MGHRA, CDR2 YSYEKL. The CDR3 totals 14 residues. V gave up 1 base and J gave up 0 bases, with 7 bases separating them. The DNA of the CDR3 is TGCGCCAGCAGCCAAGGTGCACTCTCCTACGAGCAGTACTTC. It is translated as CASSQGALSYEQYF.

This chain joins TRBV19 and TRBJ2-1; TRBD2 agrees at 7 bases. This CDR3 region has 16 residues. Germline assignment: CDR1 LNHDA and CDR2 SQIVND (reference sequence). The J segment lost 5 bases and the V segment lost 3 bases, leaving 10 bases of the junction unmatched. This chain's CDR3 is CASSIQVGTTDNEQFF. The CDR3 DNA reads TGTGCCAGTAGTATTCAGGTGGGGACTACTGACAATGAGCAGTTCTTC. Using reference TRBV19 and TRBJ2-1 for the parts outside the CDR3, the full variable domain is DGGITQSPKYLFRKEGQNVTLSCEQNLNHDAMYWYRQDPGQGLRLIYYSQIVNDFQKGDIAEGYSVSREKKESFPLTVTSAQKNPTAFYLCASSIQVGTTDNEQFFGPGTRLTVL.

This rearrangement joins TRBV6-6 to TRBJ2-7, with 8 bases lining up with TRBD1. Germline CDR1 is MNHNY and CDR2 is SVGAGI (reference sequence). The J segment lost 3 bases and the V segment lost 10 bases, leaving 11 bases of the junction unmatched. CDR3 length equals 14 residues. DNA of the CDR3: TGTGCCACCGGAGGAGGACAGGGACGCTACGAGCAGTACTTC. This sequence encodes CATGGGQGRYEQYF.

The J gene is TRBJ2-7, the V gene TRBV14, with D possibly being TRBD2 (6 bases). Germline V gene data show CDR1 as SGHDN and CDR2 as FVKESK. The CDR3 extends over 14 amino acids. Trimming took off 1 base at V and 4 bases at J, with 11 bases between the two ends. This CDR3 reads CASSQVAVMYEQYF. CDR3 nucleotide sequence: TGTGCCAGCAGCCAAGTAGCGGTAATGTACGAGCAGTACTTC.

V usage is TRBV9 and J usage is TRBJ2-7; D may be TRBD1 (6 bases). V gave up 4 bases and J gave up 6 bases, with 17 bases separating them. Looked up from germline, CDR1 is SGDLS and CDR2 is YYNGEE. CDR3 length: 14 amino acids. The CDR3 DNA reads as TGTGCCAGCAGCTTATCGGACAGTCCTCTCGAGCAGTACTTC. Translation: CASSLSDSPLEQYF.

The chain uses TRBV30 and TRBJ2-4, with D possibly being TRBD2 (5 bases). The CDR3 totals 16 residues. Per the germline V gene, CDR1 is GTSNPN and CDR2 is SVGIG (reference sequence). V lost 2 bases and J 1 base, leaving 15 bases between the germline ends. The CDR3 reads CAWSQRFPGAKNIQYF. The CDR3 DNA reads as TGTGCCTGGAGTCAACGGTTCCCGGGGGCCAAAAACATTCAGTACTTC.

The chain links TRBV7-9 to TRBJ2-7; tentative D call: TRBD2 (6 bases). The CDR3 totals 17 residues. V lost 4 bases to trimming and J lost 6 bases, with 25 bases between them. Looked up from germline, CDR1 is SEHNR and CDR2 is FQNEAQ (reference sequence). CDR3 nucleotides: TGTGCCAGCAGCTCCCCGGTCGGCGGAGGACGGGGGTCCGAGCAGTACTTC. It encodes CASSSPVGGGRGSEQYF.

The chain joins TRBV18 to TRBJ2-7, with TRBD2 matching over 10 bases. With 6 bases clipped from V and 2 bases from J, the junction kept 7 bases outside the gene matches. CDR1 KGHSH and CDR2 LQKENI come from the germline V gene. This CDR3 spans 15 amino acids. The CDR3: CASSPSGSFAYEQYF. Here the CDR3 DNA reads TGTGCCAGCTCCCCTAGCGGGAGTTTCGCCTACGAGCAGTACTTC.

This sequence joins TRBV11-2 and TRBJ2-7, with 10 bases identical to TRBD1. Germline values: CDR1 SGHAT, CDR2 FQNNGV. V dropped 5 bases and J dropped 6; count of bases not matched to a gene: 4. The CDR3 is made up of 13 amino acids. The CDR3 region is CASSPGQGGEQYF. CDR3 bases: TGTGCCAGCAGCCCCGGACAGGGGGGCGAGCAGTACTTC.

The chain uses TRBV4-2 and TRBJ2-7, with D possibly TRBD2 on 6 matching bases. There are 13 residues in the CDR3. Germline CDR1 reads LGHNA; CDR2 reads YNFKEQ. V shed 2 bases and J shed 2 bases, with 7 bases lying between them. CDR3 sequence reads: CASSQQRAYEQYF. The CDR3, as DNA: TGTGCCAGCAGCCAACAGCGGGCCTACGAGCAGTACTTC.

This chain joins TRBV28 and TRBJ1-5; D unresolved. Germline assignment: CDR1 MDHEN and CDR2 SYDVKM. Trimming stripped 7 bases from V and 7 bases from J, with 20 bases between. This CDR3 is 15 amino acids long. The CDR3 nucleotides are TGTGCCAGCATCCCCGGTGGGAGATGGAGACAGCCCCAGCATTTT. It codes for CASIPGGRWRQPQHF.